This T cell receptor beta chain comes out of a study of blood T cell repertoires in COVID-19. About the study: Specimens from acute and convalescent COVID-19 originated in the United States, Italy and Spain.

V was clipped by 10 bases and J by 0 bases, with 15 bases between them. The CDR3 has 15 residues. Germline CDR1 is SNHLY and CDR2 is FYNNEI. Repertoires were generated with immunoSEQ multiplex PCR, while TCRdb's copy carries only in-frame clones and drops some. The sample consists of 40,000 to 55,000 clones, 89% of them appearing once. The source material was peripheral blood. The J gene is TRBJ2-2, the V gene TRBV2; possibly TRBD1 for D (6 bases). The sequence was obtained from an elderly woman with acute or convalescent COVID-19. CDR3 in amino acids: CATQETGSNTGELFF. The CDR3 DNA reads TGTGCCACCCAAGAAACAGGGTCGAACACCGGGGAGCTGTTTTTT.